This TCR beta chain was found in a study of T-cell memory formation after mild COVID-19. Study-level results: CD8+ contracting clones occupied EMRA, while CD4+ ones occupied mainly CM and EM.

A remark on this clonotype: Its antigen is undetermined.

5'RACE primed from the constant segment yielded TCR alpha and TCR beta cDNA libraries bearing sample barcodes and UMIs. TCRdb itself ran the 5' RACE reads through MiXCR, one entry per CDR3 protein. The data hold 470,000 or so distinct CDR3 sequences, with roughly 20% observed a single time. Source material: PBMCs or a T cell subset sorted from them (not recorded which). The sequence derives from an adult woman who had mild COVID-19 (a few samples of this study predate the infection). Cell type and time point are not known.

As DNA, the CDR3 is TGTGCCAGCAGCGTAGAGGCAGGGGCCAAGCAGTACTTC. It yields the protein CASSVEAGAKQYF. The V gene is TRBV9, the J gene TRBJ2-7, with a tentative D call TRBD1 (6 bases). V was trimmed by 0 bases and J by 8 bases, leaving 12 bases between them. This CDR3 contains 13 residues. Germline CDR1 is SGDLS and CDR2 is YYNGEE.